The clone carrying this T cell receptor beta chain was detected a few times. The antigen is unknown. The sample is drawn from a study of molecular identifiers for immune sequencing clone quantification. Background on the study: The replicates split RNA from roughly 20,000 or 100,000 naive CD8 cells five ways and sequenced four. Study-level findings and limits: Barcode sharing among identical TCR molecules could make large clones appear smaller.

Each CDR3 protein gets one entry after TCRdb re-called the PCR reads with MiXCR. The table records approximately 550,000 distinct CDR3 sequences, less than 30% of them present only once. V was shortened by 4 bases and J by 4 bases, with 18 bases between the two germline ends. Germline CDR1 SGHDT, CDR2 YYEEEE. The CDR3 is 15 residues long. Sequencing libraries of naive CD8 cells derived from roughly 20,000 to 1,000,000 sorted cells with 10%, 30% or 50% RNA. In the sort, naive CD8 T cells were defined as CD8+CD4-CCR7+CD45RA+. The sample consisted of naive CD8+ T cells from blood, with Jurkat cell RNA spiked in. Subset here: FACS-sorted CD8+CD4-CCR7+CD45RA+ naive T cells. This chain uses TRBV5-6 with TRBJ2-7; tentatively, D is TRBD1 or TRBD2 (5 bases each). This receptor was identified in a human donor in good health. Some libraries in this study had Jurkat cell RNA spiked in. The DNA for the CDR3 is TGTGCCAGCAGCGACGAGGGACGAGTTCTTTACGAGCAGTACTTC. This gives the protein CASSDEGRVLYEQYF.